This entry describes one TCR beta chain. Germline loops: CDR1 MRHNA, CDR2 SNTAGT. The CDR3 totals 13 residues. These data come from a study of T cells expressing NK-cell markers. UMIs were included in TCR beta cDNA generated by 5'RACE template switching. TCRdb processed the 5' RACE reads again and assigns one entry to each CDR3 protein, with no DNA. This table lists about 260,000 distinct CDR3 sequences. The sample comprised blood T cells: a sorted CD56 or NKG2C T cell subset, CD4+ or CD8+ T cells, or bulk PBMC T cells (not recorded which). The genes are TRBV6-4 and TRBJ2-1. The source is a man aged 18 to 35 in good health. The CDR3 loop is CASAATPYNEQFF.